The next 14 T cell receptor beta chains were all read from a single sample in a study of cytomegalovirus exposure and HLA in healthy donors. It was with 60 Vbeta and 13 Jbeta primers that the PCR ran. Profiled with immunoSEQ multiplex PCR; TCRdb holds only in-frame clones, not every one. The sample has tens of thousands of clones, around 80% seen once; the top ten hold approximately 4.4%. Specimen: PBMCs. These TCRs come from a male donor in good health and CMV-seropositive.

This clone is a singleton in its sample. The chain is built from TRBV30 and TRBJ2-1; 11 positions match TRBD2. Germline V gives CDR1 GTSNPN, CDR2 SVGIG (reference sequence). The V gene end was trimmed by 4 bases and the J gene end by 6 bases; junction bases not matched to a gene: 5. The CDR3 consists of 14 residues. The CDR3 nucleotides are TGTGCCTGGAAGCGTCTAGCGGGGGGCAATGAGCAGTTCTTC. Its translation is CAWKRLAGGNEQFF. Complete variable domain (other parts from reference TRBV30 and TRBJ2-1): SQTIHQWPATLVQPVGSPLSLECTVEGTSNPNLYWYRQAAGRGLQLLFYSVGIGQISSEVPQNLSASRPQDRQFILSSKKLLLSDSGFYLCAWKRLAGGNEQFFGPGTRLTVL.

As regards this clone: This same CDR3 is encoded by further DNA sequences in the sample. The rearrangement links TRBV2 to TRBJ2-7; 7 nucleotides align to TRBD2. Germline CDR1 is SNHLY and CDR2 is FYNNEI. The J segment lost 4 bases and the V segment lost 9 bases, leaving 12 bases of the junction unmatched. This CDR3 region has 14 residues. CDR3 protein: CASSPGTNRYEQYF. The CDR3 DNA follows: TGTGCCAGTAGCCCCGGGACTAACCGATACGAGCAGTACTTC.

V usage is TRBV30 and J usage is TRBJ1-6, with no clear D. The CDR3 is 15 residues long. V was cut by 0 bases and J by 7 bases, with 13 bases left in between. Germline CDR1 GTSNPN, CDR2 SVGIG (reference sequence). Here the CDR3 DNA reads TGTGCCTGGAGTGTCACTCCCCGTTGGAATTCACCCCTCCACTTT. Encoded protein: CAWSVTPRWNSPLHF. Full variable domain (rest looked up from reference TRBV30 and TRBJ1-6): SQTIHQWPATLVQPVGSPLSLECTVEGTSNPNLYWYRQAAGRGLQLLFYSVGIGQISSEVPQNLSASRPQDRQFILSSKKLLLSDSGFYLCAWSVTPRWNSPLHFGNGTRLTVT.

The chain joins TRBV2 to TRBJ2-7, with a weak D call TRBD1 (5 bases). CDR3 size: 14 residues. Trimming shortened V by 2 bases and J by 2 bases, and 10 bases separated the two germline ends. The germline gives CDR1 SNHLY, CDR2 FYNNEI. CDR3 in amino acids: CASSEQGEAYEQYF. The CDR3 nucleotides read TGTGCCAGCAGTGAACAAGGGGAAGCCTACGAGCAGTACTTC.

The CDR3 loop is CASSPRDRGYQETQYF. The CDR3 region has the DNA TGTGCCAGTAGTCCCCGGGACAGGGGATACCAAGAGACCCAGTACTTC. J is TRBJ2-5 and V is TRBV19; 10 bases match TRBD1. This CDR3 contains 16 residues. Germline assignment: CDR1 LNHDA and CDR2 SQIVND (reference sequence). The ends lost 5 bases at V and 0 bases at J; junction bases unmatched: 6.

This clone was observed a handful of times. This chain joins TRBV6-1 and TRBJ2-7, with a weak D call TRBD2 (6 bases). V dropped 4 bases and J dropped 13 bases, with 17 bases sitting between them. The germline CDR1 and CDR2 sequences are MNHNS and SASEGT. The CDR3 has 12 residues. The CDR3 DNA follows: TGTGCCAGCAGTGGGGGGACTTCCCATGTCTACTTC. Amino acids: CASSGGTSHVYF.

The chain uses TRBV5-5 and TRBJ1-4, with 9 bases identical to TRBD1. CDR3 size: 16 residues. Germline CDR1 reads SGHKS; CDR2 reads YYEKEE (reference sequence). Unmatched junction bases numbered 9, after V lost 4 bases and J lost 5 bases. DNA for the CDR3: TGTGCCAGCAGCGCAAACAGGGGGCGTGAAAATGAAAAACTGTTTTTT. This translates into CASSANRGRENEKLFF.

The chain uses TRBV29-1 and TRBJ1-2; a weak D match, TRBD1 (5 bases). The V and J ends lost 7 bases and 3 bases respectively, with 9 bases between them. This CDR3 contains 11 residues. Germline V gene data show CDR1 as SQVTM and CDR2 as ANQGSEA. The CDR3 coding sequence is TGCAGCGCCCGGGGGGACTATGGCTACACCTTC. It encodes CSARGDYGYTF.

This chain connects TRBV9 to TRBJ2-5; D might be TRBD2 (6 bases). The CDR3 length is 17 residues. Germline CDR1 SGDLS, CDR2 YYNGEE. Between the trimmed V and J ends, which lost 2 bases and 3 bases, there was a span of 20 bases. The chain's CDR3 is CASSVDPVEGLKETQYF. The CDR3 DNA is TGTGCCAGCAGCGTTGATCCAGTGGAGGGCTTGAAAGAGACCCAGTACTTC.

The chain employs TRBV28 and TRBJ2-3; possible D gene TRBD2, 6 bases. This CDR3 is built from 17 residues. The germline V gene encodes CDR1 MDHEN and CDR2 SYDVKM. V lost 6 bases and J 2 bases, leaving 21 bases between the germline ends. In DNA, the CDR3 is TGTGCCAGCAGCCCGGCGGGGACCCCCGGGCTCACAGATACGCAGTATTTT. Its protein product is CASSPAGTPGLTDTQYF.

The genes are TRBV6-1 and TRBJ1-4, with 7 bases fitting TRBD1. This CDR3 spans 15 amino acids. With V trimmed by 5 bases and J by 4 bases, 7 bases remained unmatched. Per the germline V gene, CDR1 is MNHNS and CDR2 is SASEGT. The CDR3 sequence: CASSTRQGSNEKLFF. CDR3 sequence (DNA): TGTGCCAGCAGTACCCGACAGGGAAGTAATGAAAAACTGTTTTTT.

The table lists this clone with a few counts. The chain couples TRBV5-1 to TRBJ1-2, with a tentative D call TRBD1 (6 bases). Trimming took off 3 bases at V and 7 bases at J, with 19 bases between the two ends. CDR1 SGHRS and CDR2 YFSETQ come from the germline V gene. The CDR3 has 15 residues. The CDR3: CASSSQTGGVGGYTF. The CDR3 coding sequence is TGCGCCAGCAGCTCCCAGACAGGAGGAGTGGGTGGCTACACCTTC.

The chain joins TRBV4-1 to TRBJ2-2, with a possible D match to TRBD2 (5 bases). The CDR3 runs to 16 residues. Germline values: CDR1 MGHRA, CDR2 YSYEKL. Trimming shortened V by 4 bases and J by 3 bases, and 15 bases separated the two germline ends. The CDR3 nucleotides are TGCGCCAGCAGCCGGGAGACTGGGTGGGACACCGGGGAGCTGTTTTTT. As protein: CASSRETGWDTGELFF.

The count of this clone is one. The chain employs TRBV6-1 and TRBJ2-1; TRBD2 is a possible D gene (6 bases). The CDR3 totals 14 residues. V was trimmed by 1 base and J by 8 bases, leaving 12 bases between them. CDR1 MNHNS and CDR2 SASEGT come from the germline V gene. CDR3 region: CASSEDGTVDEQFF. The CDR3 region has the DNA TGTGCCAGCAGTGAAGATGGGACTGTCGATGAGCAGTTCTTC.